Following are 13 T cell receptor beta chains from one sample sequenced in a study of blood T cell repertoires in COVID-19. Assay used: immunoSEQ multiplex PCR; TCRdb lists only in-frame clones, some missing. The sample carries about 210,000 clones, around 80% recorded once. Sequencing was performed on peripheral blood. The receptors originated from a middle-aged man with active or convalescent COVID-19.

This chain links TRBV29-1 with TRBJ2-1; no clear D gene. The length of the CDR3 is 13 residues. The germline V gene has CDR1 SQVTM and CDR2 ANQGSEA. Trimming removed 2 bases at V and 4 bases at J, with 9 bases between. The CDR3: CSVESISYNEQFF. The DNA of the CDR3 is TGCAGCGTTGAAAGCATCTCTTACAATGAGCAGTTCTTC.

This clone was detected only once. The chain combines TRBV9 with TRBJ2-5; 9 bases match TRBD2. Per the germline V gene, CDR1 is SGDLS and CDR2 is YYNGEE. This CDR3 contains 15 residues. V trimming: 7 bases; J trimming: 2 bases; junction bases outside the gene matches: 9. Here the CDR3 DNA reads TGTGCCAGCGGGGATAGCGGGGGCCAACAAGAGACCCAGTACTTC. Amino acid sequence: CASGDSGGQQETQYF.

The rearrangement uses TRBV28 and TRBJ2-1, with D hard to call. CDR3 size: 11 residues. Trimming left V 4 bases short and J 4 bases short, with 2 bases between. CDR1 is MDHEN and CDR2 is SYDVKM in the germline V gene. In DNA form, the CDR3 reads TGTGCCAGCAGTTCGTACAATGAGCAGTTCTTC. It is translated as CASSSYNEQFF.

J is TRBJ2-3 and V is TRBV21-1; the DNA was not used to check the table's D call, TRBD2. TRBV21-1 is deemed a pseudogene. The CDR3 is 16 amino acids. CDR3 in DNA: TGTGCCAGCAGCCCCCTGCGGCAGTTAGAAACAGATACGCAGTATTTT. Translating gives CASSPLRQLETDTQYF.

The chain carries TRBV19 and TRBJ2-5; tentatively, D is TRBD1 (6 bases). The CDR3 spans 16 residues. V was trimmed by 0 bases and J by 7 bases, leaving 18 bases between them. Germline V lookup: CDR1 LNHDA, CDR2 SQIVND (reference sequence). The CDR3 loop reads CASSIDRRDRWRTQYF. The DNA for the CDR3 is TGTGCCAGTAGTATAGATCGGCGAGACAGGTGGCGGACCCAGTACTTC.

This chain joins TRBV15 and TRBJ2-5; a weak D match, TRBD1 (5 bases). Looked up from germline, CDR1 is LNHNV and CDR2 is YYDKDF (reference sequence). This CDR3 spans 17 amino acids. V lost 6 bases, J lost 1 base, and 21 bases lay in between. In nucleotides, the CDR3 is TGTGCCACCAGTCCACTTAGACAGATAGACATCCAAGAGACCCAGTACTTC. This codes for CATSPLRQIDIQETQYF. The variable domain in full, with the rest retrieved from reference TRBV15 and TRBJ2-5, is DAMVIQNPRYQVTQFGKPVTLSCSQTLNHNVMYWYQQKSSQAPKLLFHYYDKDFNNEADTPDNFQSRRPNTSFCFLDIRSPGLGDTAMYLCATSPLRQIDIQETQYFGPGTRLLVL.

The chain recombines TRBV10-3 with TRBJ1-5, with TRBD1 matching over 11 bases. With 11 bases clipped from V and 2 bases from J, the junction kept 8 bases outside the gene matches. The germline V gene has CDR1 ENHRY and CDR2 SYGVKD. The CDR3 sequence is 15 residues long. The CDR3 protein is CASGDRGEGNQPQHF. The CDR3 nucleotides are TGTGCCTCCGGGGACAGGGGGGAAGGCAATCAGCCCCAGCATTTT.

This clone was detected only once. V and J are TRBV25-1 and TRBJ1-3; unclear D gene. V dropped 5 bases and J dropped 9 bases, with 14 bases sitting between them. Germline V gene sequence: CDR1 MGHDK, CDR2 SYGVNS. The CDR3 consists of 13 residues. CDR3 bases: TGTGCCAGCAGTAAGAATCCCGGTGGCACCATATATTTT. This sequence encodes CASSKNPGGTIYF.

This chain connects TRBV19 to TRBJ2-3; tentatively, D is TRBD2 (6 bases). The V end lost 6 bases, the J end lost 2 bases, and 15 bases lay between the germline ends. This CDR3 has 15 amino acids. Per the germline V gene, CDR1 is LNHDA and CDR2 is SQIVND (reference sequence). The CDR3 spells CASSPRDSYTDTQYF. The CDR3 DNA reads as TGTGCCAGTAGCCCGCGGGACTCCTACACAGATACGCAGTATTTT.

The chain couples TRBV5-6 to TRBJ2-7; TRBD2 might be the D (5 bases). The V end was cut by 1 base, the J end by 3 bases, with 23 bases between. This CDR3 comprises 18 residues. Germline values: CDR1 SGHDT, CDR2 YYEEEE. CDR3 region: CASSLWGPGIGSVYEQYF. Written as DNA, the CDR3 is TGTGCCAGCAGCTTGTGGGGTCCCGGGATAGGGTCCGTCTACGAGCAGTACTTC.

The chain has TRBV11-2 and TRBJ2-5; TRBD2 matches at 9 bases. The V gene end was trimmed by 0 bases and the J gene end by 5 bases; junction bases not matched to a gene: 7. This CDR3 spans 16 amino acids. Germline V CDR1 and CDR2: SGHAT, FQNNGV. Here the CDR3 reads CASSLEAAGGFETQYF. The CDR3 nucleotides read TGTGCCAGCAGCTTAGAGGCTGCGGGGGGGTTTGAGACCCAGTACTTC.

The chain uses TRBV7-8 and TRBJ2-7, with 7 nucleotides matching TRBD1. The V and J ends lost 2 bases and 7 bases, in that order; junction bases with no gene match: 11. The CDR3 sequence is 15 residues long. Looked up from germline, CDR1 is SGHVS and CDR2 is FQNEAQ. DNA for the CDR3: TGTGCCAGCAGCTTATTACAGGGGTCCTCGGATGAGCAGTACTTC. Translation gives CASSLLQGSSDEQYF.

The chain is built from TRBV6-5 and TRBJ1-2; D uncertain. The CDR3 contains 15 residues. The germline V gene encodes CDR1 MNHEY and CDR2 SVGAGI. V shed 0 bases and J shed 2 bases, with 10 bases lying between them. The CDR3 bases are TGTGCCAGCAGTTACTCGCAGCGGGGAAACTATGGCTACACCTTC. It codes for CASSYSQRGNYGYTF.